The present T cell receptor (beta chain) was sequenced within a study of Graves' ophthalmopathy and Graves' hyperthyroidism. This clonotype turned up a few times. The CDR3 loop spans 15 amino acids. Germline CDR1 SGDLS, CDR2 YYNGEE. Trimming cost V 0 bases and J 2 bases, with 8 bases left between them. Amplification targeted the TCR beta CDR3 regions, with RNA transcripts as the source material. HTBI primers were employed in first-round RT-PCR, then a second-round multiplex PCR followed. TCRdb analysed the multiplex PCR reads with MiXCR anew, one entry per CDR3 protein. The data contain about 230,000 distinct CDR3 sequences, around 50% of them singletons.

The receptor was derived from an adult man with Graves' ophthalmopathy. Sequencing used peripheral blood. The chain has TRBV9 and TRBJ2-2; D is undetermined. The CDR3 bases are TGTGCCAGCAGCGTAGCATCGAGTAACACCGGGGAGCTGTTTTTT. Translated, it gives CASSVASSNTGELFF.